The next 10 T cell receptor beta chains were all read from a single sample in a study of blood T cell repertoires in COVID-19. Sequencing used immunoSEQ multiplex PCR; TCRdb keeps in-frame clones, though not all of them. The sample has about 240,000 clones, around 85% seen once; the top ten hold around 5.9%. What was sequenced was peripheral blood. These receptors originate from a man aged 55 to 69 with acute or convalescent COVID-19.

CDR3 in DNA: TGTGCCAGCAGCTTCACCGGGACAGGGGAACAAGACATTCAGTACTTC. Protein product: CASSFTGTGEQDIQYF. This chain uses TRBV7-2 with TRBJ2-4; 10 positions agree with TRBD1. Germline CDR1 SGHTA, CDR2 FQGNSA. The V segment lost 3 bases and the J segment 8 bases; nucleotides outside the gene matches: 10. This CDR3 spans 16 amino acids. Full variable domain (missing parts from reference TRBV7-2 and TRBJ2-4): GAGVSQSPSNKVTEKGKDVELRCDPISGHTALYWYRQSLGQGLEFLIYFQGNSAPDKSGLPSDRFSAERTGGSVSTLTIQRTQQEDSAVYLCASSFTGTGEQDIQYFGAGTRLSVL.

This rearrangement joins TRBV5-1 to TRBJ1-2; TRBD1 aligns across 9 bases. Germline V CDR1 and CDR2: SGHRS, YFSETQ. This CDR3 region has 15 residues. Trimming cost V 1 base and J 3 bases; bases outside gene matches: 4. The CDR3 sequence: CASSLQGTGYYGYTF. CDR3 bases: TGCGCCAGCAGCTTGCAAGGGACAGGGTACTATGGCTACACCTTC.

The chain recombines TRBV5-1 with TRBJ2-1; TRBD2 agrees at 7 bases. Germline V gene sequence: CDR1 SGHRS, CDR2 YFSETQ. V trimming: 4 bases; J trimming: 9 bases; junction bases outside the gene matches: 7. This CDR3 comprises 13 residues. This CDR3 reads CASSPTSPPEQFF. The CDR3 nucleotides are TGCGCCAGCAGCCCGACTAGCCCCCCTGAGCAGTTCTTC.

The rearrangement links TRBV19 to TRBJ2-5, with 7 bases matching TRBD2. V was clipped by 3 bases and J by 5 bases; unmatched bases: 6. CDR1 and CDR2 (germline): LNHDA, SQIVND (reference sequence). CDR3 length: 14 amino acids. Written as DNA, the CDR3 is TGTGCCAGTAGTATCAGTTGGGGGGGGGAGACCCAGTACTTC. Translating gives CASSISWGGETQYF.

This clone was observed a few times. V and J are TRBV4-3 and TRBJ1-6, with D unresolved. V was pared by 2 bases and J by 3 bases, with 2 bases between. From germline, CDR1 is LGHNA and CDR2 YSLEER. There are 13 residues in the CDR3. This CDR3 reads CASSQYYNSPLHF. As DNA, the CDR3 is TGCGCCAGCAGCCAATACTATAATTCACCCCTCCACTTT.

The chain links TRBV9 to TRBJ1-2; weak D call: TRBD1 (5 bases). Germline loops: CDR1 SGDLS, CDR2 YYNGEE. V lost 7 bases and J 1 base, leaving 11 bases between the germline ends. This CDR3 is 13 amino acids long. The CDR3 loop reads CASGHDNNYGYTF. CDR3 nucleotide sequence: TGTGCCAGCGGACATGACAATAACTATGGCTACACCTTC.

J is TRBJ2-5 and V is TRBV7-9; TRBD1 agrees at 7 bases. The CDR3 totals 18 residues. Trimming took 3 bases from V and 2 from J; bases not matched to a gene: 15. Looked up from germline, CDR1 is SEHNR and CDR2 is FQNEAQ (reference sequence). CDR3 residues: CASSLDLLDRVGQETQYF. CDR3 bases: TGTGCCAGCAGCTTGGATCTTTTAGACAGGGTGGGTCAAGAGACCCAGTACTTC.

The chain has TRBV6-5 and TRBJ2-7; TRBD2 matches at 16 bases. This CDR3 has 15 residues. Trimming at V came to 8 bases and at J to 11 bases, leaving 12 bases not matched to a gene. CDR1 and CDR2 from the germline V gene are MNHEY and SVGAGI. CDR3 protein: CASRGPGLAGGNEYF. The CDR3 bases are TGTGCCAGCCGGGGACCGGGACTAGCGGGAGGGAACGAGTACTTC.

This clone was observed a single time. The gene calls are TRBV11-3 and TRBJ2-3; TRBD2 matches at 8 bases. Germline trimming cut 5 bases from V and 4 bases from J; bases unmatched to any gene: 8. Germline CDR1 reads SGHNT; CDR2 reads YENEEA. The CDR3 has 15 amino acids. The CDR3 bases are TGTGCCAGCAGCCCCGACGGGAGGGCCGCAGATACGCAGTATTTT. Translation: CASSPDGRAADTQYF.

The CDR3 region has the DNA TGTGCCTCCCAAGGAACAGGGAATTCACCCCTCCACTTT. It yields the protein CASQGTGNSPLHF. This chain joins TRBV30 and TRBJ1-6, with D maybe TRBD1 (6 bases). This CDR3 is 13 amino acids long. Germline lookup yields CDR1 GTSNPN and CDR2 SVGIG (reference sequence). V was pared by 7 bases and J by 7 bases, with 14 bases between. Complete variable domain (other parts from reference TRBV30 and TRBJ1-6): SQTIHQWPATLVQPVGSPLSLECTVEGTSNPNLYWYRQAAGRGLQLLFYSVGIGQISSEVPQNLSASRPQDRQFILSSKKLLLSDSGFYLCASQGTGNSPLHFGNGTRLTVT.